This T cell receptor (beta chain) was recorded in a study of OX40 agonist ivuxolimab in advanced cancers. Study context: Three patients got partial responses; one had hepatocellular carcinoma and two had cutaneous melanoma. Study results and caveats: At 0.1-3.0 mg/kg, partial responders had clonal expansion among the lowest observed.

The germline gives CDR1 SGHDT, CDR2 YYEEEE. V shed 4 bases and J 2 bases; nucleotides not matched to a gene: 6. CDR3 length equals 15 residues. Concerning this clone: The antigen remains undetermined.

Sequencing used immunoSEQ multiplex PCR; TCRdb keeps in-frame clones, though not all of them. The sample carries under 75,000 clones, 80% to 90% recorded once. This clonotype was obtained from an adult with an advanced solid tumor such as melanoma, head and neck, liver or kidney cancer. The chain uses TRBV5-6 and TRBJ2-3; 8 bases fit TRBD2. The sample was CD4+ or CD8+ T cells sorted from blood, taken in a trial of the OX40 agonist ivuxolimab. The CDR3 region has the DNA TGTGCCAGCAGCCACTTGGGACTAGACACAGATACGCAGTATTTT. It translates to CASSHLGLDTDTQYF.